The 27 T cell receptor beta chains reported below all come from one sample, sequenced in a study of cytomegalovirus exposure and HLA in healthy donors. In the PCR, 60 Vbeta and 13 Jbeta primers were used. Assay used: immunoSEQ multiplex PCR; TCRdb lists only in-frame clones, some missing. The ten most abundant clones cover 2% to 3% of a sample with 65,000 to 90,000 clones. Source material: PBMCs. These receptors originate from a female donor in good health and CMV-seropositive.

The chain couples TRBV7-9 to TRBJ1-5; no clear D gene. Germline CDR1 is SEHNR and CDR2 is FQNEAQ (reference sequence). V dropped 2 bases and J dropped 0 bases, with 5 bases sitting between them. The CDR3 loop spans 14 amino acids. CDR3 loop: CASSLSSSNQPQHF. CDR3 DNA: TGTGCCAGCAGCTTAAGTAGTAGCAATCAGCCCCAGCATTTT.

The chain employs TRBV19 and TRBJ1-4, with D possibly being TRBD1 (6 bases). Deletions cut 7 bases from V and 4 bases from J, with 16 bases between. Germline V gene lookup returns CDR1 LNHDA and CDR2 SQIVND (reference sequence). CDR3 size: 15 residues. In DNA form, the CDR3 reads TGTGCCAGTAAGACAGGCAAGGCGATTAATGAAAAACTGTTTTTT. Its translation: CASKTGKAINEKLFF.

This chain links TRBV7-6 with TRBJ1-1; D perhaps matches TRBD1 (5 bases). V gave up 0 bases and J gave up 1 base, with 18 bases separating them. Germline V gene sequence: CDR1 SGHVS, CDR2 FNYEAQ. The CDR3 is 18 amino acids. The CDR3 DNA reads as TGTGCCAGCAGCTTAGCTGCTCAGGGAATAGGAAGGAACACTGAAGCTTTCTTT. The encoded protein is CASSLAAQGIGRNTEAFF.

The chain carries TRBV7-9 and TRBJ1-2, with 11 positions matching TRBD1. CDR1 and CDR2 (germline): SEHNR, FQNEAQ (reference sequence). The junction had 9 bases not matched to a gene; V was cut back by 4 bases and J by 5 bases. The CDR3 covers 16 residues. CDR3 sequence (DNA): TGTGCCAGCAGCTGGCTACCCGGGACAGGGGGTTATGGCTACACCTTC. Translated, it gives CASSWLPGTGGYGYTF.

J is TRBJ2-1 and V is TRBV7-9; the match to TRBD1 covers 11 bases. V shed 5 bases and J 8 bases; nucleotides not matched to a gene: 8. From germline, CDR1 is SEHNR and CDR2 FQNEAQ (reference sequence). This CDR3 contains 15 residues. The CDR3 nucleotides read TGTGCCAGCAGCCCGGGACAGGGGGTTAGAGATGAGCAGTTCTTC. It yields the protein CASSPGQGVRDEQFF.

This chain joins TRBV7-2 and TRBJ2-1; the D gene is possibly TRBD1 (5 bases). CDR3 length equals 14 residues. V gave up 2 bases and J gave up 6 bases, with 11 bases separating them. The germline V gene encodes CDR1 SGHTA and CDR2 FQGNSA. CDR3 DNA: TGTGCCAGCAGCTTATTAGGGGAACTCAATGAGCAGTTCTTC. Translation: CASSLLGELNEQFF.

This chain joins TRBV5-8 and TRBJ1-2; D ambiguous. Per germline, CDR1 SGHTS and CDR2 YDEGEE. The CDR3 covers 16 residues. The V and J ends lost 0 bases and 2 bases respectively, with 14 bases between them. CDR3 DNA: TGTGCCAGCAGCTTGGCCATGGTATGGGCGAACTATGGCTACACCTTC. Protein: CASSLAMVWANYGYTF.

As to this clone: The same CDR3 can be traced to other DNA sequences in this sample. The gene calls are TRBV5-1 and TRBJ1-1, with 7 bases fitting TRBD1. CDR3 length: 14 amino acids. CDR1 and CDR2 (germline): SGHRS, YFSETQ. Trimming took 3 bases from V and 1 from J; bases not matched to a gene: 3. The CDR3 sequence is CASSSGTENTEAFF. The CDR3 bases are TGCGCCAGCAGCTCTGGGACAGAGAACACTGAAGCTTTCTTT.

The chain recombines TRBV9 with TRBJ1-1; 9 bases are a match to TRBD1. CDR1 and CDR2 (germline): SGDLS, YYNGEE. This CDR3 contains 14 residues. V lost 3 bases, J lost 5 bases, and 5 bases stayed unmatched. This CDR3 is CASSATGGRTEAFF. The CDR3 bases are TGTGCCAGCAGCGCCACAGGGGGCAGGACTGAAGCTTTCTTT. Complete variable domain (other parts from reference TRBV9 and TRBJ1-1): DSGVTQTPKHLITATGQRVTLRCSPRSGDLSVYWYQQSLDQGLQFLIQYYNGEERAKGNILERFSAQQFPDLHSELNLSSLELGDSALYFCASSATGGRTEAFFGQGTRLTVV.

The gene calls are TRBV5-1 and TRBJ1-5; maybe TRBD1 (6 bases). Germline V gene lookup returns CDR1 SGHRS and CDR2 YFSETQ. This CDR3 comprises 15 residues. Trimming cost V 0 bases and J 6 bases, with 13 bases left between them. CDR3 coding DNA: TGCGCCAGCAGCTTGGACAGGGATGAGGGTCAGCCCCAGCATTTT. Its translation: CASSLDRDEGQPQHF.

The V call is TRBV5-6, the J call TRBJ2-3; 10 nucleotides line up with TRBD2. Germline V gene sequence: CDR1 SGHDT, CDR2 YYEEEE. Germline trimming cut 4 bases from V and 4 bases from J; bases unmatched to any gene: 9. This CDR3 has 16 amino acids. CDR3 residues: CASSLRFSGRSDTQYF. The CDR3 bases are TGTGCCAGCAGCCTTCGGTTTAGCGGGAGGTCAGATACGCAGTATTTT. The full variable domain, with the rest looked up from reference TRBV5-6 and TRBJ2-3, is DAGVTQSPTHLIKTRGQQVTLRCSPKSGHDTVSWYQQALGQGPQFIFQYYEEEERQRGNFPDRFSGHQFPNYSSELNVNALLLGDSALYLCASSLRFSGRSDTQYFGPGTRLTVL.

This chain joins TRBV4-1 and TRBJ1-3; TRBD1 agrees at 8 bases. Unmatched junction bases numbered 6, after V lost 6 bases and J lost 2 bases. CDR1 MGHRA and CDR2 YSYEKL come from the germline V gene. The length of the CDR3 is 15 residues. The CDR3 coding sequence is TGCGCCAGCAGTCGCGACAGGGGCCCTGGAAACACCATATATTTT. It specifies CASSRDRGPGNTIYF.

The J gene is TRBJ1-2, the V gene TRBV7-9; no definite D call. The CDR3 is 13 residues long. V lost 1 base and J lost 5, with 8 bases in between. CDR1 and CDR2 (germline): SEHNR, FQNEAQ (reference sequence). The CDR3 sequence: CASSLGGIYGYTF. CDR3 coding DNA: TGTGCCAGCAGCTTAGGCGGGATATATGGCTACACCTTC.

CDR3 sequence reads: CASSLSGLGAEAFF. The CDR3 DNA follows: TGTGCCAGCAGCTTATCCGGGCTAGGGGCTGAAGCTTTCTTT. The chain links TRBV11-2 to TRBJ1-1, with a possible D match to TRBD1 (5 bases). Trimming removed 2 bases at V and 6 bases at J, with 13 bases between. Germline assignment: CDR1 SGHAT and CDR2 FQNNGV. This CDR3 is built from 14 residues.

The CDR3 coding sequence is TGTGCCAGCAGCTCGCGACAGGCAATGAACACCGGGGAGCTGTTTTTT. Amino acids: CASSSRQAMNTGELFF. This chain joins TRBV5-6 and TRBJ2-2; D is possibly TRBD1 (6 bases). The CDR3 loop spans 16 amino acids. The V and J ends lost 3 bases and 1 base respectively, with 13 bases between them. Looked up from germline, CDR1 is SGHDT and CDR2 is YYEEEE.

CDR3 residues: CASSFYRQGNTEAFF. DNA for the CDR3: TGTGCCAGCAGCTTCTACAGACAGGGCAACACTGAAGCTTTCTTT. The rearrangement joins TRBV7-9 to TRBJ1-1; 7 bases match TRBD1. CDR1 SEHNR and CDR2 FQNEAQ come from the germline V gene (reference sequence). V lost 3 bases and J lost 2; bases outside the gene matches: 6. This CDR3 region has 15 residues. The whole variable domain, remainder taken from reference TRBV7-9 and TRBJ1-1, is DTGVSQNPRHKITKRGQNVTFRCDPISEHNRLYWYRQTLGQGPEFLTYFQNEAQLEKSRLLSDRFSAERPKGSFSTLEIQRTEQGDSAMYLCASSFYRQGNTEAFFGQGTRLTVV.

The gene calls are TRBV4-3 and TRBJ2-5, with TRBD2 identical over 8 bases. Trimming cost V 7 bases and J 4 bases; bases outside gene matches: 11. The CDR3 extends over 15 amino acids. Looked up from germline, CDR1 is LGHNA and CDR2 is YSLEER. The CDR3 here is CASTLGRGAGETQYF. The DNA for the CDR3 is TGCGCCAGCACCCTCGGGAGGGGGGCCGGAGAGACCCAGTACTTC.

The CDR3 protein is CASSDPTRTAGEGEAFF. CDR3 in DNA: TGTGCCAGCAGTGATCCTACCCGAACTGCGGGTGAAGGTGAAGCTTTCTTT. V is TRBV25-1 and J is TRBJ1-1; D gene uncertain. Germline V CDR1 and CDR2: MGHDK, SYGVNS. This CDR3 has 17 residues. Trimming stripped 3 bases from V and 7 bases from J, with 24 bases between. Full variable domain (remainder filled in from reference TRBV25-1 and TRBJ1-1): EADIYQTPRYLVIGTGKKITLECSQTMGHDKMYWYQQDPGMELHLIHYSYGVNSTEKGDLSSESTVSRIRTEHFPLTLESARPSHTSQYLCASSDPTRTAGEGEAFFGQGTRLTVV.

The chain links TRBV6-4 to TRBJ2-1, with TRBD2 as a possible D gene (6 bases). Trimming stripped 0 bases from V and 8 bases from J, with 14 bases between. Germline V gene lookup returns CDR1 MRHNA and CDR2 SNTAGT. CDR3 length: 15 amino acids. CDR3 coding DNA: TGTGCCAGCAGTGACTCGAACCGGGGCGGGGATGAGCAGTTCTTC. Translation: CASSDSNRGGDEQFF.

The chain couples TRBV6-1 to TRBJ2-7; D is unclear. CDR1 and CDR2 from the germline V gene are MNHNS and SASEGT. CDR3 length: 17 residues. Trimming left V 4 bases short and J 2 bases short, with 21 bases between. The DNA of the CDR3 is TGTGCCAGCAGTGCCGGCGCCTTCAGAGCGAGCGCCTACGAGCAGTACTTC. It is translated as CASSAGAFRASAYEQYF.

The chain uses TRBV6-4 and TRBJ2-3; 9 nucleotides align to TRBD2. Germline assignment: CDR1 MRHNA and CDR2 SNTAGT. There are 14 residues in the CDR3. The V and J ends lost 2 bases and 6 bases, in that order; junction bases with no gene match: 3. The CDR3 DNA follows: TGTGCCAGCAGTGACGGGCTAGCGGGGGATACGCAGTATTTT. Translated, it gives CASSDGLAGDTQYF.

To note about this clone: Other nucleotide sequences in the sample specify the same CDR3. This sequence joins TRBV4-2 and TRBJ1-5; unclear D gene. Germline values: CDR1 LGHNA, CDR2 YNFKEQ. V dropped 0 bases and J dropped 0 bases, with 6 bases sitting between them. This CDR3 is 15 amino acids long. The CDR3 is CASSQDTGSNQPQHF. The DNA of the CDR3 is TGTGCCAGCAGCCAAGATACCGGTAGCAATCAGCCCCAGCATTTT.

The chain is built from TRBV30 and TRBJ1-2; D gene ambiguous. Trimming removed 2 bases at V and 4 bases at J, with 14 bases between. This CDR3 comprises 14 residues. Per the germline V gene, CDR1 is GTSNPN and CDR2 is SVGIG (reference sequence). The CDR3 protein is CAWSPMEASYGYTF. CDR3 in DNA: TGTGCCTGGAGTCCAATGGAGGCGTCCTATGGCTACACCTTC.

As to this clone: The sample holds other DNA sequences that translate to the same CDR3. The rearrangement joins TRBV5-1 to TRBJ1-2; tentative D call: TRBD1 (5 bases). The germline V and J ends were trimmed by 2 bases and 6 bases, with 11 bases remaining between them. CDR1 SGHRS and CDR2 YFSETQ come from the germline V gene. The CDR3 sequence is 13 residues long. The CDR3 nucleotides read TGCGCCAGCAGCTTCACAGGTGAGGATGGCTACACCTTC. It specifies CASSFTGEDGYTF.

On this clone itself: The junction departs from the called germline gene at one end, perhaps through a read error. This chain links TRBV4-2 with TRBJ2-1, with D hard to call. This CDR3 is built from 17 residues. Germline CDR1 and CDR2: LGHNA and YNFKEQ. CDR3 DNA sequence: TGTGCCAGCAGCCAAGATCGTGGCGGAAGCTCCGACAATGAGCAGTTCTTC. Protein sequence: CASSQDRGGSSDNEQFF.

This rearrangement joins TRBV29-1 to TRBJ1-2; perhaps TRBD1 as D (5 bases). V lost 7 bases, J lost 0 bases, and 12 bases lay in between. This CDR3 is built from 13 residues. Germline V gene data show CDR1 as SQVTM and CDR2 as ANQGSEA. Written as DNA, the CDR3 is TGCAGCGCCGCAGACAGAGCTAACTATGGCTACACCTTC. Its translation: CSAADRANYGYTF.

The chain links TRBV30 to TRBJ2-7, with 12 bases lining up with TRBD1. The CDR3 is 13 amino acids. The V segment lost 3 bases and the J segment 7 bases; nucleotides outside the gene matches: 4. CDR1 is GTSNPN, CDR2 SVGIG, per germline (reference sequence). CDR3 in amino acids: CAWRGQGAGEQYF. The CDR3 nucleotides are TGTGCCTGGAGGGGACAGGGGGCGGGGGAGCAGTACTTC.